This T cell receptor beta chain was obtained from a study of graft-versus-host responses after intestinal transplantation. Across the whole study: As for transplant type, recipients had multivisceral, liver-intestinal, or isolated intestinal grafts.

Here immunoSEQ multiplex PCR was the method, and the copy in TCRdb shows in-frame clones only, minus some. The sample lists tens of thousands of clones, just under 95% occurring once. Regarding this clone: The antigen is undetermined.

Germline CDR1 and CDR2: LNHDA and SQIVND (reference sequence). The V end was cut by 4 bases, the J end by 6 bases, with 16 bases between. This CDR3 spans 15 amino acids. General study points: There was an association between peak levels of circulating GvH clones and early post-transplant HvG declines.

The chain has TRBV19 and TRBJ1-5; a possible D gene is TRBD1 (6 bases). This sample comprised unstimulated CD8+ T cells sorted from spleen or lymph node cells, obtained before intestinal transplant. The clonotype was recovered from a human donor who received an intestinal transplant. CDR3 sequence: CASSKNTGFGQPQHF. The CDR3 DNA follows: TGTGCCAGTAGTAAAAACACAGGGTTCGGTCAGCCCCAGCATTTT.